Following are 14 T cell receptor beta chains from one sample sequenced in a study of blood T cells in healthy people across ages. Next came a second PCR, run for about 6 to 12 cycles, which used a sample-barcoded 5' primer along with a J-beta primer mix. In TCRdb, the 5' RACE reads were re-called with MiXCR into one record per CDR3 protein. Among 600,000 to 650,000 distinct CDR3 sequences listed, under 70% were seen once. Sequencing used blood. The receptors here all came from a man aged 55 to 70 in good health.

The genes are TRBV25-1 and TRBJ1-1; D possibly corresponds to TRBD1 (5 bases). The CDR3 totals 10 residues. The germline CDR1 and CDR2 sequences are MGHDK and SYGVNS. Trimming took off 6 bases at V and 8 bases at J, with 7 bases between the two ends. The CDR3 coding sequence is TGTGCCAGCAGGGGGGAAGAAGCTTTCTTT. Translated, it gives CASRGEEAFF.

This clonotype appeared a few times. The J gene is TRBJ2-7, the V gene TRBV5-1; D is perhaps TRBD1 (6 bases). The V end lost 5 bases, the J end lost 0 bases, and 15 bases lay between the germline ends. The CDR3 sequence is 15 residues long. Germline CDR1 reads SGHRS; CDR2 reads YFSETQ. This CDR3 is CASRDGTLNSYEQYF. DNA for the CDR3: TGCGCCAGCAGGGACGGGACACTAAACTCCTACGAGCAGTACTTC.

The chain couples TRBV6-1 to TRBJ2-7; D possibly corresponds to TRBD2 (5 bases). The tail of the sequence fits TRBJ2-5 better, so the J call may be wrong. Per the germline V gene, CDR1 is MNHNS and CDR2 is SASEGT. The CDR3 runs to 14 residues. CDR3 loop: CASMMKDFQETQYF. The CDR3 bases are TGTGCCAGCATGATGAAGGACTTCCAAGAGACCCAGTACTTC.

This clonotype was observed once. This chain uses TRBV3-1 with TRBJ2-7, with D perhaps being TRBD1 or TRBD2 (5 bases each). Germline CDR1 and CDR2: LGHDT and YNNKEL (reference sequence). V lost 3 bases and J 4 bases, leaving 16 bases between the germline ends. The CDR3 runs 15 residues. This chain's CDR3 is CASSQTGTEDYEQYF. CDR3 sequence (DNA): TGTGCCAGCAGCCAGACCGGGACGGAAGATTACGAGCAGTACTTC.

The CDR3 is CASSFDGGTTYNEQFF. CDR3 bases: TGTGCCAGCAGCTTCGATGGGGGGACCACCTACAATGAGCAGTTCTTC. The rearrangement joins TRBV5-5 to TRBJ2-1; possibly TRBD2 for D (6 bases). The V gene lost 2 bases and the J gene lost 2 bases, with 14 bases spanning the gap. The CDR3 sequence is 16 residues long. Germline V gene data show CDR1 as SGHKS and CDR2 as YYEKEE (reference sequence).

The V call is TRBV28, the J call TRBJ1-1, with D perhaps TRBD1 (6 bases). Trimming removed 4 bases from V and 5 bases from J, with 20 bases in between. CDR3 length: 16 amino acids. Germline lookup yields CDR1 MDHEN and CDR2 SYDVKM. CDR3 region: CASSYRPPGEETEAFF. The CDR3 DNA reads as TGTGCCAGCAGTTACCGCCCTCCAGGGGAAGAGACTGAAGCTTTCTTT.

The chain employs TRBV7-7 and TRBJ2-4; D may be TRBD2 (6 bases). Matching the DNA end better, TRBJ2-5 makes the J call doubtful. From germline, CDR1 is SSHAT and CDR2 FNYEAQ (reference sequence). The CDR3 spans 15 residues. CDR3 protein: CASSLGGTSQETQYF. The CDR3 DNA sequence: TGTGCCAGCAGCTTAGGGGGGACTTCCCAAGAGACCCAGTACTTC.

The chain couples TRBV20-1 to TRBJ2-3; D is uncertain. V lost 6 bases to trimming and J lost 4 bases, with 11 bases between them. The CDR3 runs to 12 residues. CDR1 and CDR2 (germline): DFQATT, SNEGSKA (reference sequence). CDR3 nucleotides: TGCAGTGCCTACCGCGGATCAGATACGCAGTATTTT. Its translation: CSAYRGSDTQYF.

The chain's CDR3 is CSATGTSGPPTDTQYF. The DNA for the CDR3 is TGCAGTGCAACAGGGACTAGCGGCCCGCCTACAGATACGCAGTATTTT. The chain recombines TRBV20-1 with TRBJ2-3; 11 bases fit TRBD2. CDR1 is DFQATT, CDR2 SNEGSKA, per germline (reference sequence). V was clipped by 6 bases and J by 3 bases; unmatched bases: 11. The CDR3 spans 16 residues.

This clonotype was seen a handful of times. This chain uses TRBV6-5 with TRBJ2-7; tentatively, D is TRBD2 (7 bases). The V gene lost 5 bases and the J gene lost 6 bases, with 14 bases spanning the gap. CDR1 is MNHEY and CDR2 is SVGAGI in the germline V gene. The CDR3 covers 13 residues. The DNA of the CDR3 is TGTGCCAGCAGTCCCAGGGGAGGGAGCGAGCAGTACTTC. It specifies CASSPRGGSEQYF.

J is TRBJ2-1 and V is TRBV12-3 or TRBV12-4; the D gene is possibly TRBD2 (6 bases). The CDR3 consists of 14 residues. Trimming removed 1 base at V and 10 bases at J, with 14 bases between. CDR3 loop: CASSLGTSHGEQFF. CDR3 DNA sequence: TGTGCCAGCAGTTTAGGCACTAGCCATGGCGAGCAGTTCTTC.

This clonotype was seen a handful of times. Here the CDR3 reads CASSQDIAGRYNEQFF. The CDR3 bases are TGCGCCAGCAGCCAAGATATAGCGGGGAGGTACAATGAGCAGTTCTTC. The V and J genes are TRBV4-1 and TRBJ2-1; 8 nucleotides agree with TRBD2. V dropped 0 bases and J dropped 4; count of bases not matched to a gene: 5. In germline, CDR1 is MGHRA, CDR2 YSYEKL. The CDR3 loop spans 16 amino acids.

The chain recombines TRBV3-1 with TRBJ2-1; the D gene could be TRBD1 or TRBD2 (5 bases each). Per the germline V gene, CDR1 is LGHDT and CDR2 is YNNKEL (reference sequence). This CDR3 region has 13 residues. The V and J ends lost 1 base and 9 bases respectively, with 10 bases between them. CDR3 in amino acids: CASSQGGASEQFF. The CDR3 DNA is TGTGCCAGCAGCCAAGGAGGGGCGAGTGAGCAGTTCTTC.

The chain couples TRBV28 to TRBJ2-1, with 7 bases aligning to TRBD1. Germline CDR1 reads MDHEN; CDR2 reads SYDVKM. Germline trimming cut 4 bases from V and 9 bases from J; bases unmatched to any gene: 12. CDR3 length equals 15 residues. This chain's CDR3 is CASSSGQDLGGEQFF. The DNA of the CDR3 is TGTGCCAGCAGTTCCGGACAGGATCTAGGAGGTGAGCAGTTCTTC.